The 31 T cell receptor beta chains in this list originate from one sample, sequenced in a study of a mutant IDH1 vaccine in newly diagnosed glioma. Time point described: week 47, end of study. Mutant IDH1 20-mer peptide, at 300 ug, made up each vaccine dose, with topical imiquimod. Sequenced by immunoSEQ multiplex PCR; TCRdb stores in-frame clones only, minus some. The sample records tens of thousands of clones, approximately 65% being singletons. Which antigens these TCRs recognize remains unknown. The sequenced sample was peripheral blood mononuclear cells (PBMCs), obtained from a glioma patient whose treatment included an IDH1 peptide vaccine. The source is a man in his forties or fifties with glioma. Some clones in this sample may be carry-over from other donors' samples.

This sequence joins TRBV30 and TRBJ1-2; D remains ambiguous. The CDR3 runs 12 residues. The V end was cut by 4 bases, the J end by 2 bases, with 8 bases between. Germline CDR1 GTSNPN, CDR2 SVGIG (reference sequence). CDR3 DNA: TGTGCCTGGATACGGTTAAACTATGGCTACACCTTC. Translating gives CAWIRLNYGYTF.

Here the CDR3 reads CASSVSPDRVARYF. In DNA form, the CDR3 reads TGTGCCAGCAGTGTATCGCCAGACAGGGTGGCTCGGTACTTC. This chain joins TRBV6-5 and TRBJ2-5; 7 nucleotides line up with TRBD1. The CDR3 contains 14 residues. V was pared by 5 bases and J by 13 bases, with 16 bases of the junction left unmatched. Germline V gene data show CDR1 as MNHEY and CDR2 as SVGAGI.

This clone was seen more than once but under ten times. The V gene is TRBV10-2, the J gene TRBJ1-6, with D possibly being TRBD1 (5 bases). V lost 8 bases and J lost 6, with 17 bases in between. The CDR3 runs 15 residues. Germline V gives CDR1 WSHSY, CDR2 SAAADI. DNA of the CDR3: TGCGCCAGCTATGCTCCCGGGGCCCTTAATTCACCCCTCCACTTT. Translated: CASYAPGALNSPLHF.

The chain links TRBV6-6 to TRBJ2-7, with 10 positions matching TRBD2. The CDR3 totals 15 residues. Germline V gives CDR1 MNHNY, CDR2 SVGAGI (reference sequence). Unmatched junction bases numbered 1, after V lost 0 bases and J lost 2 bases. The CDR3, as DNA: TGTGCCAGCAGTTACTCAGCGGGGGGGACCTACGAGCAGTACTTC. Translation: CASSYSAGGTYEQYF.

The chain couples TRBV9 to TRBJ2-2; 7 positions agree with TRBD1. Germline CDR1 reads SGDLS; CDR2 reads YYNGEE. The CDR3 contains 15 residues. J was trimmed by 1 base and V by 4 bases; bases with no gene match: 4. The CDR3, as DNA: TGTGCCAGCAGCACCGGGACAGAGAACACCGGGGAGCTGTTTTTT. Translated: CASSTGTENTGELFF.

This clone has more than one count but fewer than ten. V is TRBV19 and J is TRBJ2-7; D is ambiguous. There are 13 residues in the CDR3. Per the germline V gene, CDR1 is LNHDA and CDR2 is SQIVND (reference sequence). Between the trimmed V and J ends, which lost 6 bases and 4 bases, there was a span of 13 bases. This chain's CDR3 is CASSTLSGYEQYF. The CDR3 bases are TGTGCCAGTAGCACACTTTCCGGATACGAGCAGTACTTC.

The sample holds a few counts of this clone. J is TRBJ1-3 and V is TRBV19, with D possibly being TRBD1 (5 bases). Germline V lookup: CDR1 LNHDA, CDR2 SQIVND (reference sequence). The CDR3 covers 15 residues. The V end was cut by 0 bases, the J end by 4 bases, with 10 bases between. The CDR3 nucleotides are TGTGCCAGTAGTATAGAAGGGGCCGGAGGAAACACCATATATTTT. It yields the protein CASSIEGAGGNTIYF.

This chain links TRBV6-5 with TRBJ2-3; no definite D call. V lost 2 bases and J lost 5, with 8 bases in between. Germline values: CDR1 MNHEY, CDR2 SVGAGI. The CDR3 spans 13 residues. In DNA form, the CDR3 reads TGTGCCAGCAGTTACGATTCGAGAGATACGCAGTATTTT. Protein product: CASSYDSRDTQYF.

This clone was detected a few times. This chain links TRBV4-1 with TRBJ2-3; D gene uncertain. Germline CDR1 reads MGHRA; CDR2 reads YSYEKL. The CDR3 covers 13 residues. Between the trimmed V and J ends, which lost 0 bases and 3 bases, there was a span of 4 bases. CDR3 bases: TGCGCCAGCAGCCAAGAGGCAACAGATACGCAGTATTTT. Translated, it gives CASSQEATDTQYF.

The J gene is TRBJ2-2, the V gene TRBV27, with D possibly being TRBD1 (6 bases). V was trimmed by 7 bases and J by 4 bases, leaving 13 bases between them. CDR1 is MNHEY, CDR2 SMNVEV, per germline (reference sequence). The CDR3 consists of 14 residues. This chain's CDR3 is CASNGAGATGELFF. The CDR3 DNA is TGTGCCAGCAACGGGGCAGGGGCCACCGGGGAGCTGTTTTTT.

The chain has TRBV19 and TRBJ2-7; possibly TRBD1 or TRBD2 for D (5 bases each). Germline V CDR1 and CDR2: LNHDA, SQIVND (reference sequence). The CDR3 consists of 16 residues. Between the trimmed V and J ends, which lost 5 bases and 0 bases, there was a span of 17 bases. CDR3 region: CASSPSGQPRSYEQYF. The CDR3 DNA reads TGTGCCAGTAGTCCCTCGGGGCAGCCCCGCTCCTACGAGCAGTACTTC.

The gene calls are TRBV19 and TRBJ2-1; 9 nucleotides line up with TRBD2. The V gene end was trimmed by 4 bases and the J gene end by 0 bases; junction bases not matched to a gene: 4. The germline CDR1 and CDR2 sequences are LNHDA and SQIVND (reference sequence). The CDR3 has 16 amino acids. The CDR3 loop is CASSSGGGSSYNEQFF. The CDR3 DNA reads TGTGCCAGTAGTAGCGGGGGGGGGAGCTCCTACAATGAGCAGTTCTTC.

The chain carries TRBV10-1 and TRBJ2-3; 8 bases are a match to TRBD2. CDR3 length: 16 residues. Trimming at V came to 3 bases and at J to 1 base, leaving 6 bases not matched to a gene. The V gene's germline CDR1 is WNHNN and CDR2 SYGVQD (reference sequence). CDR3 region: CASSDVGSGGTDTQYF. CDR3 sequence (DNA): TGCGCCAGCAGTGATGTCGGTAGCGGGGGCACAGATACGCAGTATTTT.

This rearrangement joins TRBV29-1 to TRBJ1-5; a weak D match, TRBD1 (5 bases). CDR1 and CDR2 from the germline V gene are SQVTM and ANQGSEA. The CDR3 consists of 16 residues. CDR3 nucleotides: TGCACCTCATCCCTGGTGCGGGGGGTAGGCAATCAGCCCCAGCATTTT. This gives the protein CTSSLVRGVGNQPQHF.

The genes are TRBV5-1 and TRBJ1-5; possibly TRBD1 for D (5 bases). Germline-derived CDR1 and CDR2 are SGHRS and YFSETQ. Between the trimmed V and J ends, which lost 4 bases and 6 bases, there was a span of 17 bases. The CDR3 totals 15 residues. The CDR3 loop reads CASSPLRREGQPQHF. Written as DNA, the CDR3 is TGCGCCAGCAGCCCCCTCCGCAGGGAGGGTCAGCCCCAGCATTTT.

CDR3 amino acids: CSARDGGEQFF. CDR3 sequence (DNA): TGCAGTGCTAGAGACGGCGGAGAGCAGTTCTTC. The chain recombines TRBV20-1 with TRBJ2-1; no reliable D call. Germline assignment: CDR1 DFQATT and CDR2 SNEGSKA (reference sequence). Trimming shortened V by 0 bases and J by 10 bases, and 7 bases separated the two germline ends. This CDR3 spans 11 amino acids.

CDR3 residues: CASSPTGGTEAFF. The CDR3 DNA sequence: TGTGCCAGCAGTCCGACAGGGGGCACTGAAGCTTTCTTT. The chain uses TRBV2 and TRBJ1-1; TRBD1 matches at 9 bases. The CDR3 length is 13 residues. In germline, CDR1 is SNHLY, CDR2 FYNNEI. Unmatched junction bases numbered 2, after V lost 5 bases and J lost 4 bases.

This clone was seen just once. V is TRBV6-5 and J is TRBJ1-1; 7 positions match TRBD1. The CDR3 spans 13 residues. Trimming at V came to 9 bases and at J to 5 bases, leaving 9 bases not matched to a gene. CDR1 is MNHEY, CDR2 SVGAGI, per germline. This CDR3 reads CASTGQGVTEAFF. CDR3 DNA sequence: TGTGCCAGTACAGGCCAGGGGGTGACTGAAGCTTTCTTT.

The chain uses TRBV6-5 and TRBJ1-1; 8 nucleotides agree with TRBD1. The CDR3 contains 14 residues. J gave up 1 base and V 6 bases, and 4 bases lay outside the gene matches. Germline-derived CDR1 and CDR2 are MNHEY and SVGAGI. This CDR3 reads CASSPGTGNTEAFF. The CDR3 DNA is TGTGCCAGCAGCCCCGGGACAGGGAACACTGAAGCTTTCTTT.

In this sample, this clone turned up a few times. This sequence joins TRBV7-2 and TRBJ1-2, with 11 bases identical to TRBD1. From germline, CDR1 is SGHTA and CDR2 FQGNSA. The CDR3 totals 14 residues. J was trimmed by 8 bases and V by 5 bases; bases with no gene match: 7. CDR3 in amino acids: CASSKRDRGRGYTF. CDR3 DNA: TGTGCCAGCAGCAAACGGGACAGGGGGAGAGGCTACACCTTC.

The rearrangement links TRBV5-1 to TRBJ2-3; TRBD2 matches at 16 bases. V shed 7 bases, J shed 6 bases, and the junction held 2 bases outside the gene matches. The CDR3 is made up of 14 amino acids. The germline V gene has CDR1 SGHRS and CDR2 YFSETQ. CDR3 amino acids: CASGTSGGVDTQYF. CDR3 DNA: TGCGCCAGCGGGACTAGCGGGGGGGTCGATACGCAGTATTTT. The full variable domain, its missing parts supplied by reference TRBV5-1 and TRBJ2-3, is KAGVTQTPRYLIKTRGQQVTLSCSPISGHRSVSWYQQTPGQGLQFLFEYFSETQRNKGNFPGRFSGRQFSNSRSEMNVSTLELGDSALYLCASGTSGGVDTQYFGPGTRLTVL.

V gene TRBV23-1 combines with J gene TRBJ2-5; D may be TRBD2 (6 bases). TRBV23-1 qualifies as an ORF whose function is uncertain. V lost 0 bases, J lost 7 bases, and 12 bases lay in between. This CDR3 is 14 amino acids long. The CDR3 is CASSQSGEEGTQYF. CDR3 nucleotide sequence: TGCGCCAGCAGTCAATCAGGTGAGGAGGGGACCCAGTACTTC.

V is TRBV5-6 and J is TRBJ2-2; unclear D gene. The V and J ends lost 1 base and 2 bases respectively, with 6 bases between them. Germline lookup yields CDR1 SGHDT and CDR2 YYEEEE. The CDR3 spans 14 residues. CDR3 region: CASSLFSNTGELFF. The CDR3 DNA follows: TGTGCCAGCAGCTTGTTTAGTAACACCGGGGAGCTGTTTTTT. Looking up the rest from reference TRBV5-6 and TRBJ2-2 gives the full variable domain: DAGVTQSPTHLIKTRGQQVTLRCSPKSGHDTVSWYQQALGQGPQFIFQYYEEEERQRGNFPDRFSGHQFPNYSSELNVNALLLGDSALYLCASSLFSNTGELFFGEGSRLTVL.

The CDR3 DNA follows: TGTGCCAGCAGCGCCGAGGAAGATCAGCCCCAGCATTTT. Translated: CASSAEEDQPQHF. This chain joins TRBV6-4 and TRBJ1-5; D ambiguous. The germline V gene has CDR1 MRHNA and CDR2 SNTAGT. The CDR3 contains 13 residues. With 6 bases removed from V and 5 bases from J, the gap between germline ends came to 11 bases.

This rearrangement joins TRBV30 to TRBJ2-6; either TRBD1 or TRBD2 may fit D (6 bases each). V was clipped by 6 bases and J by 0 bases, with 27 bases between them. The CDR3 spans 20 residues. Germline V gene data show CDR1 as GTSNPN and CDR2 as SVGIG (reference sequence). The DNA for the CDR3 is TGTGCCTGTCGGGCGGGGACAACCAAAGGAGGGGGCTCTGGGGCCAACGTCCTGACTTTC. Translating it yields CACRAGTTKGGGSGANVLTF.

V and J are TRBV5-1 and TRBJ1-5; perhaps TRBD1 as D (6 bases). Trimming removed 0 bases from V and 3 bases from J, with 7 bases in between. Germline CDR1 SGHRS, CDR2 YFSETQ. The CDR3 is 14 amino acids. The CDR3 spells CASSLGGPNQPQHF. Here the CDR3 DNA reads TGCGCCAGCAGCTTGGGGGGGCCCAATCAGCCCCAGCATTTT.

CDR3 DNA: TGTGCCAGCAGTGATTTCGGGGGGCGGGTAGATGAGCAGTTCTTC. Its translation is CASSDFGGRVDEQFF. V gene TRBV2 combines with J gene TRBJ2-1; D is possibly TRBD2 (7 bases). The V gene lost 3 bases and the J gene lost 8 bases, with 17 bases spanning the gap. This CDR3 spans 15 amino acids. Germline V gene sequence: CDR1 SNHLY, CDR2 FYNNEI.

V and J are TRBV7-2 and TRBJ1-1; D remains ambiguous. This CDR3 has 14 residues. Between the trimmed V and J ends, which lost 5 bases and 1 base, there was a span of 11 bases. CDR1 is SGHTA and CDR2 is FQGNSA in the germline V gene. The CDR3 DNA follows: TGTGCCAGCAGCCCCAGACGGGGGAACACTGAAGCTTTCTTT. It specifies CASSPRRGNTEAFF. Based on the CDR3 plus reference TRBV7-2 and TRBJ1-1, the full variable domain is GAGVSQSPSNKVTEKGKDVELRCDPISGHTALYWYRQSLGQGLEFLIYFQGNSAPDKSGLPSDRFSAERTGGSVSTLTIQRTQQEDSAVYLCASSPRRGNTEAFFGQGTRLTVV.

This sequence joins TRBV4-2 and TRBJ2-2, with 16 bases matching TRBD2. Germline CDR1 LGHNA, CDR2 YNFKEQ. The V and J ends lost 3 bases and 6 bases, in that order; junction bases with no gene match: 1. The CDR3 runs 16 residues. In nucleotides, the CDR3 is TGTGCCAGCAGCCAGGGACTAGCGGGGGGGCCCGGGGAGCTGTTTTTT. Its translation: CASSQGLAGGPGELFF.

V is TRBV9 and J is TRBJ1-2; no clear D. This CDR3 comprises 13 residues. Trimming removed 2 bases at V and 2 bases at J, with 7 bases between. Germline V gene lookup returns CDR1 SGDLS and CDR2 YYNGEE. The CDR3: CASSVDSNYGYTF. The DNA of the CDR3 is TGTGCCAGCAGCGTGGATTCGAACTATGGCTACACCTTC.

In its sample, this clone was seen a few times. J is TRBJ2-7 and V is TRBV6-5, with TRBD2 identical over 7 bases. There are 15 residues in the CDR3. Germline loops: CDR1 MNHEY, CDR2 SVGAGI. V shed 0 bases, J shed 4 bases, and the junction held 6 bases outside the gene matches. The CDR3 here is CASSYSRLAGYEQYF. CDR3 nucleotides: TGTGCCAGCAGTTACTCGAGGTTAGCGGGTTACGAGCAGTACTTC.